These 32 T cell receptor beta chains originate from one sample sequenced in a study of T cells in Graves' hyperthyroidism and ophthalmopathy. What was amplified from RNA transcripts were TCR beta CDR3 regions. HTBI primers drove first-round RT-PCR of the TCR CDR3. In TCRdb, the multiplex PCR reads were re-called with MiXCR into one record per CDR3 protein. The table lists 700,000 to 850,000 distinct CDR3 sequences, roughly a third of them singletons, with roughly 30% in the top ten. Sequenced material: blood. These receptors were obtained from a woman aged 35 to 49 with Graves' hyperthyroidism.

The V call is TRBV2, the J call TRBJ2-7, with 9 positions matching TRBD2. Per the germline V gene, CDR1 is SNHLY and CDR2 is FYNNEI. This CDR3 comprises 15 residues. After removal of 7 bases from V and 4 bases from J, the junction contained 11 bases not matched to a gene. The CDR3 loop is CASIIREREEYEQYF. The CDR3 DNA follows: TGTGCCAGCATTATCAGGGAGCGGGAGGAATACGAGCAGTACTTC. The full variable domain, in which reference TRBV2 and TRBJ2-7 provide the parts outside the CDR3, is EPEVTQTPSHQVTQMGQEVILRCVPISNHLYFYWYRQILGQKVEFLVSFYNNEISEKSEIFDDQFSVERPDGSNFTLKIRSTKLEDSAMYFCASIIREREEYEQYFGPGTRLTVT.

Many counts were recorded for this clonotype. The gene calls are TRBV25-1 and TRBJ2-7, with TRBD2 as a possible D gene (6 bases). V was shortened by 1 base and J by 0 bases, with 13 bases between the two germline ends. The germline CDR1 and CDR2 sequences are MGHDK and SYGVNS. This CDR3 is built from 16 residues. Written as DNA, the CDR3 is TGTGCCAGCAGTGAATGGGGGGACCGATACTCCTACGAGCAGTACTTC. It yields the protein CASSEWGDRYSYEQYF.

For this clonotype: A much larger clone differs by one base, so this may be a read error. The final CDR3 position lacks the conserved phenylalanine or tryptophan, pointing to a likely read error. V gene TRBV2 combines with J gene TRBJ1-1; D may be TRBD1 (6 bases). The CDR3 extends over 15 amino acids. Germline CDR1 is SNHLY and CDR2 is FYNNEI. With 8 bases removed from V and 3 bases from J, the gap between germline ends came to 19 bases. The CDR3 DNA follows: TGTGCCAGCTTTCGGGAGCCGGGGGCAGACACTGAAGCTTTCTCT. This gives the protein CASFREPGADTEAFS.

This sequence joins TRBV19 and TRBJ1-5, with D hard to call. V shed 3 bases and J shed 4 bases, with 13 bases lying between them. The germline V gene has CDR1 LNHDA and CDR2 SQIVND (reference sequence). This CDR3 is 15 amino acids long. CDR3 loop: CASSIPDLTNQPQHF. CDR3 DNA: TGTGCCAGTAGTATCCCCGACTTAACTAATCAGCCCCAGCATTTT.

This clonotype was counted between two and nine times. The chain joins TRBV27 to TRBJ1-2; D might be TRBD1 (5 bases). The ends were cut back, 5 bases at V and 9 bases at J, with 16 bases in the middle. The germline gives CDR1 MNHEY, CDR2 SMNVEV (reference sequence). The CDR3 loop spans 13 amino acids. The CDR3 loop is CASSHSIGGSYTF. CDR3 coding DNA: TGTGCCAGCAGTCACTCTATTGGGGGAAGCTACACCTTC.

The count of this clonotype is one. The rearrangement links TRBV20-1 to TRBJ2-5; TRBD2 agrees at 8 bases. The end of the DNA is better explained by TRBJ2-1, so the J call may be wrong. CDR1 is DFQATT and CDR2 is SNEGSKA in the germline V gene (reference sequence). The CDR3 is 13 residues long. CDR3 in amino acids: CSVLVAGINEQFF. DNA of the CDR3: TGCAGTGTCCTTGTAGCGGGGATCAATGAGCAGTTCTTC.

This clonotype was picked up many times. The chain recombines TRBV7-6 with TRBJ1-2, with D perhaps matching TRBD1 (6 bases). The germline gives CDR1 SGHVS, CDR2 FNYEAQ. The CDR3 is 12 amino acids. The ends were cut back, 11 bases at V and 4 bases at J, with 14 bases in the middle. The CDR3 sequence: CAVQGSGYGYTF. Written as DNA, the CDR3 is TGTGCCGTACAGGGCTCGGGCTATGGCTACACCTTC. The full variable domain, its missing parts supplied by reference TRBV7-6 and TRBJ1-2, is GAGVSQSPRYKVTKRGQDVALRCDPISGHVSLYWYRQALGQGPEFLTYFNYEAQQDKSGLPNDRFSAERPEGSISTLTIQRTEQRDSAMYRCAVQGSGYGYTFGSGTRLTVV.

The genes are TRBV5-6 and TRBJ2-5, with a weak D call TRBD2 (7 bases). Trimming took 6 bases from V and 5 from J, leaving 23 bases between them. This CDR3 comprises 16 residues. In germline, CDR1 is SGHDT, CDR2 YYEEEE. The CDR3 loop reads CASTTGGQRFFETQYF. The DNA of the CDR3 is TGTGCCAGCACCACGGGGGGCCAACGTTTTTTCGAGACCCAGTACTTC.

The chain uses TRBV7-6 and TRBJ1-1, with 7 bases fitting TRBD1. Germline V CDR1 and CDR2: SGHVS, FNYEAQ. Germline trimming cut 5 bases from V and 3 bases from J; bases unmatched to any gene: 12. This CDR3 is 16 amino acids long. The DNA for the CDR3 is TGTGCCAGCAGCCAAGCCCAGGGAGGGGGCTACACTGAAGCTTTCTTT. It translates to CASSQAQGGGYTEAFF. Drawing the rest from reference TRBV7-6 and TRBJ1-1, the complete variable domain is GAGVSQSPRYKVTKRGQDVALRCDPISGHVSLYWYRQALGQGPEFLTYFNYEAQQDKSGLPNDRFSAERPEGSISTLTIQRTEQRDSAMYRCASSQAQGGGYTEAFFGQGTRLTVV.

This rearrangement joins TRBV3-2 to TRBJ1-5. TRBV3-2 represents a pseudogene. CDR3 length equals 14 residues. As DNA, the CDR3 is TGTGCCAGCAGCCAAGGGACGACTAATCAGCCCCAGCATTTT. It specifies CASSQGTTNQPQHF.

The V and J genes are TRBV11-2 and TRBJ2-7; 10 bases are a match to TRBD2. Trimming removed 1 base from V and 0 bases from J; junction bases left unmatched: 9. This CDR3 is built from 18 residues. CDR1 is SGHAT, CDR2 FQNNGV, per germline. The CDR3 loop is CASSLVAGGLPLSYEQYF. The CDR3 DNA sequence: TGTGCCAGCAGCTTAGTAGCGGGAGGCCTCCCTCTCTCCTACGAGCAGTACTTC.

This clonotype was found a few times. The chain has TRBV6-5 and TRBJ1-5; D is undetermined. Germline CDR1 is MNHEY and CDR2 is SVGAGI. CDR3 size: 14 residues. V lost 5 bases and J 4 bases, leaving 12 bases between the germline ends. CDR3 DNA: TGTGCCAGCAGTGTTAGGGTGAGGAATCAGCCCCAGCATTTT. Its protein product is CASSVRVRNQPQHF.

The CDR3 sequence: CASSGGHPTETQYF. CDR3 in DNA: TGTGCCAGCAGCGGGGGACATCCCACAGAGACCCAGTACTTC. The chain employs TRBV7-2 and TRBJ2-5; TRBD1 is a possible D gene (6 bases). V lost 5 bases and J lost 4, with 14 bases in between. Germline V gives CDR1 SGHTA, CDR2 FQGNSA. The CDR3 runs to 14 residues.

The rearrangement uses TRBV10-2 and TRBJ2-7, with D perhaps assigned TRBD1 or TRBD2 (6 bases each). V was cut by 6 bases and J by 2 bases, with 26 bases left in between. The CDR3 length is 18 residues. Germline CDR1 reads WSHSY; CDR2 reads SAAADI. The CDR3 region has the DNA TGCGCCAGCAGAGACCCGCTAGCGAGAGGAGGGGGGACCTACGAGCAGTACTTC. It specifies CASRDPLARGGGTYEQYF.

The chain is built from TRBV5-1 and TRBJ2-3; TRBD1 matches at 7 bases. Germline CDR1 SGHRS, CDR2 YFSETQ. The length of the CDR3 is 13 residues. Trimming removed 6 bases from V and 4 bases from J; junction bases left unmatched: 5. The CDR3 sequence: CASKTGSADTQYF. The CDR3 DNA is TGCGCCAGCAAGACAGGGAGCGCAGATACGCAGTATTTT.

The V gene is TRBV20-1, the J gene TRBJ2-6; D is unclear. The V gene's germline CDR1 is DFQATT and CDR2 SNEGSKA (reference sequence). V lost 4 bases, J lost 10 bases, and 23 bases lay in between. CDR3 length equals 16 residues. CDR3 coding DNA: TGCAGTGCTAAAACGTATCCTGGAAACGGCCCAAACGTCCTGACTTTC. Translated: CSAKTYPGNGPNVLTF.

This clonotype has more than one count but fewer than ten. The chain is built from TRBV5-1 and TRBJ2-5, with D perhaps matching TRBD2 (6 bases). The CDR3 is made up of 13 amino acids. Looked up from germline, CDR1 is SGHRS and CDR2 is YFSETQ. V dropped 7 bases and J dropped 5 bases, with 15 bases sitting between them. As DNA, the CDR3 is TGCGCCAGCTCCCGGGAGCCTGAGGAGACCCAGTACTTC. This codes for CASSREPEETQYF.

The chain combines TRBV19 with TRBJ2-2; TRBD2 agrees at 14 bases. The CDR3 length is 16 residues. With V trimmed by 6 bases and J by 5 bases, 5 bases remained unmatched. Germline assignment: CDR1 LNHDA and CDR2 SQIVND (reference sequence). Here the CDR3 reads CASRGLAGVGTGELFF. The CDR3 DNA follows: TGTGCCAGTAGGGGACTAGCGGGGGTAGGAACCGGGGAGCTGTTTTTT.

This clonotype was seen at least ten times. The J gene is TRBJ1-6, the V gene TRBV20-1; D perhaps matches TRBD1 (6 bases). This CDR3 comprises 14 residues. Trimming removed 2 bases at V and 11 bases at J, with 16 bases between. Germline values: CDR1 DFQATT, CDR2 SNEGSKA (reference sequence). CDR3 in DNA: TGCAGTGCTAGACGGGGGGGCAATAGTACACCCCTCCACTTT. Its protein is CSARRGGNSTPLHF.

There are many counts of this clonotype. The chain joins TRBV20-1 to TRBJ2-6; no reliable D call. The CDR3 sequence is 14 residues long. Germline lookup yields CDR1 DFQATT and CDR2 SNEGSKA (reference sequence). With 6 bases removed from V and 7 bases from J, the gap between germline ends came to 16 bases. This chain's CDR3 is CSACPMECANVLTF. The DNA for the CDR3 is TGCAGTGCCTGCCCCATGGAGTGCGCCAACGTCCTGACTTTC.

Many counts were recorded for this clonotype. The gene calls are TRBV10-3 and TRBJ1-2; the match to TRBD1 covers 7 bases. The germline V gene encodes CDR1 ENHRY and CDR2 SYGVKD. Germline trimming cut 11 bases from V and 5 bases from J; bases unmatched to any gene: 11. The CDR3 runs 13 residues. DNA for the CDR3: TGTGCCGAATCGACAGGGATGGGTTATGGCTACACCTTC. Protein: CAESTGMGYGYTF.

Many counts were recorded for this clonotype. The chain combines TRBV7-2 with TRBJ1-6, with D perhaps TRBD1 (5 bases). The V and J ends lost 2 bases and 9 bases respectively, with 11 bases between them. Germline V gives CDR1 SGHTA, CDR2 FQGNSA. This CDR3 is built from 14 residues. CDR3 sequence reads: CASSLSRGGSPLHF. The DNA for the CDR3 is TGTGCCAGCAGCTTATCAAGGGGCGGTTCACCCCTCCACTTT.

This clonotype appeared many times. This sequence joins TRBV5-5 and TRBJ1-1; D gene uncertain. Between the trimmed V and J ends, which lost 0 bases and 1 base, there was a span of 7 bases. Germline values: CDR1 SGHKS, CDR2 YYEKEE (reference sequence). The CDR3 has 14 amino acids. The CDR3: CASSLALANTEAFF. The CDR3 DNA reads as TGTGCCAGCAGCTTGGCACTCGCGAACACTGAAGCTTTCTTT. The whole variable domain, filled in from reference TRBV5-5 and TRBJ1-1, reads DAGVTQSPTHLIKTRGQQVTLRCSPISGHKSVSWYQQVLGQGPQFIFQYYEKEERGRGNFPDRFSARQFPNYSSELNVNALLLGDSALYLCASSLALANTEAFFGQGTRLTVV.

The chain couples TRBV15 to TRBJ1-3, with 11 bases fitting TRBD1. Germline V lookup: CDR1 LNHNV, CDR2 YYDKDF (reference sequence). The CDR3 is 15 residues long. Trimming at V came to 0 bases and at J to 8 bases, leaving 3 bases not matched to a gene. CDR3 protein: CATSRERGQGDTIYF. The DNA for the CDR3 is TGTGCCACCAGCAGAGAAAGGGGACAGGGGGACACCATATATTTT.

This clonotype was seen repeatedly, ten times or more. This rearrangement joins TRBV7-3 to TRBJ2-6; a possible D gene is TRBD2 (7 bases). Per germline, CDR1 SGHTA and CDR2 FQGTGA. This CDR3 contains 16 residues. The germline V and J ends were trimmed by 6 bases and 1 base, with 13 bases remaining between them. The CDR3 DNA is TGTGCCAGCAGGCCTGGGAGGGGGTCTGGGGCCAACGTCCTGACTTTC. Translation: CASRPGRGSGANVLTF.

This clonotype turned up a few times. The chain couples TRBV12-5 to TRBJ1-5; the D is unclear. Per germline, CDR1 LGHNT and CDR2 FRNRAP. This CDR3 is built from 15 residues. Trimming shortened V by 7 bases and J by 0 bases, and 13 bases separated the two germline ends. Here the CDR3 DNA reads TGTGCTAGTGTGCCAGCATCCCTTAGCAATCAGCCCCAGCATTTT. This sequence encodes CASVPASLSNQPQHF.

Worth noting for this clonotype: At one end, the junction sequence differs from germline, possibly due to a read error. The rearrangement uses TRBV7-7 and TRBJ2-2, with 7 bases lining up with TRBD1. The CDR3 is 14 amino acids. Germline assignment: CDR1 SSHAT and CDR2 FNYEAQ (reference sequence). This CDR3 reads CASSSTGFIGELFF. The CDR3 coding sequence is TGTGCTAGCAGCTCGACAGGGTTCATCGGGGAGCTGTTTTTT.

This chain links TRBV29-1 with TRBJ1-2; D not resolved. This CDR3 is 12 amino acids long. Deletions cut 6 bases from V and 6 bases from J, with 14 bases between. Per the germline V gene, CDR1 is SQVTM and CDR2 is ANQGSEA. This CDR3 reads CSVEPPGDGYTF. The CDR3 bases are TGCAGCGTGGAGCCCCCCGGAGATGGCTACACCTTC.

The gene calls are TRBV7-9 and TRBJ2-7, with unresolved D. There are 15 residues in the CDR3. V was pared by 9 bases and J by 0 bases, with 18 bases between. The germline V gene encodes CDR1 SEHNR and CDR2 FQNEAQ (reference sequence). CDR3 protein: CASSIVLASSYEQYF. The CDR3 nucleotides are TGTGCCAGTAGTATAGTTCTGGCTTCCTCCTACGAGCAGTACTTC.

This clonotype showed up just a few times. V is TRBV29-1 and J is TRBJ2-3; tentatively, D is TRBD1 (5 bases). The CDR3 contains 13 residues. Germline V gives CDR1 SQVTM, CDR2 ANQGSEA. V lost 3 bases to trimming and J lost 3 bases, with 10 bases between them. The DNA of the CDR3 is TGCAGCGTTGACGACAGTCGAACAGATACGCAGTATTTT. Translated: CSVDDSRTDTQYF.

Regarding this clonotype: The junction differs from germline at one of its ends, possibly a read error. The V and J genes are TRBV7-4 and TRBJ1-1; TRBD1 matches 9 bases. From germline, CDR1 is SGHVT and CDR2 SQSDAQ. The CDR3 covers 17 residues. The CDR3 is CASSRNRGPYLNTEASF. The CDR3 DNA is TGTGCCAGCAGCCGCAACAGGGGGCCGTATTTGAACACTGAAGCTTCCTTT.

With regard to this clonotype: One end of the junction varies from germline; a read error may be responsible. The chain has TRBV7-2 and TRBJ1-5; D is uncertain. CDR1 is SGHTA, CDR2 FQGNSA, per germline. The CDR3 covers 15 residues. In nucleotides, the CDR3 is TGCGCCAGCAGCCAAGGGAGCGGGAGGCCCGAGACCCAGCATTTT. Translation gives CASSQGSGRPETQHF.